These 20 T cell receptor beta chains came from one sample sequenced in a study of cytomegalovirus exposure and HLA in healthy donors. Both 60 Vbeta primers and 13 Jbeta primers went into the PCR. Sequenced by immunoSEQ multiplex PCR; TCRdb stores in-frame clones only, minus some. The repertoire holds more than 150,000 clones, with roughly 90% as singletons. Sequencing used PBMCs. These receptors were obtained from a girl in the first two years of life in good health and CMV-seronegative.

The chain combines TRBV5-1 with TRBJ2-3; possibly TRBD2 for D (6 bases). Germline V gives CDR1 SGHRS, CDR2 YFSETQ. The CDR3 is made up of 13 amino acids. The V and J ends lost 3 bases and 4 bases respectively, with 9 bases between them. The CDR3 spells CASSSGGSDTQYF. The CDR3 bases are TGCGCCAGCAGCTCTGGGGGGTCAGATACGCAGTATTTT.

This clone has only one observation. This rearrangement joins TRBV5-8 to TRBJ1-1, with D possibly TRBD1 on 6 matching bases. This CDR3 has 14 amino acids. V was trimmed by 2 bases and J by 2 bases, leaving 10 bases between them. Germline loops: CDR1 SGHTS, CDR2 YDEGEE. Here the CDR3 reads CASSFRGGNTEAFF. The CDR3 DNA sequence: TGTGCCAGCAGCTTCAGGGGCGGCAACACTGAAGCTTTCTTT.

For the CDR3, the DNA is TGTGCCAGCAGCCCAATCCTAGCGGGTCTCTCCTACGAGCAGTACTTC. Translation gives CASSPILAGLSYEQYF. This chain connects TRBV14 to TRBJ2-7, with TRBD2 identical over 8 bases. V was pared by 4 bases and J by 0 bases, with 8 bases of the junction left unmatched. Germline-derived CDR1 and CDR2 are SGHDN and FVKESK. CDR3 length equals 16 residues. Supplemented by reference TRBV14 and TRBJ2-7, the full variable domain reads EAGVTQFPSHSVIEKGQTVTLRCDPISGHDNLYWYRRVMGKEIKFLLHFVKESKQDESGMPNNRFLAERTGGTYSTLKVQPAELEDSGVYFCASSPILAGLSYEQYFGPGTRLTVT.

V usage is TRBV2 and J usage is TRBJ2-5; no reliable D call. The DNA matches TRBJ2-7 better at its end, which makes the J call doubtful. There are 10 residues in the CDR3. Germline CDR1 reads SNHLY; CDR2 reads FYNNEI. In DNA, the CDR3 is TGTGCCAGCCTAGACTACGAGCAGTACTTC. Translation: CASLDYEQYF.

This clone was detected a few times. The chain couples TRBV7-7 to TRBJ2-5; D perhaps matches TRBD1 (5 bases). This CDR3 has 16 amino acids. The V end was cut by 1 base, the J end by 6 bases, with 18 bases between. Germline CDR1 is SSHAT and CDR2 is FNYEAQ (reference sequence). CDR3 sequence (DNA): TGTGCCAGCAGCTTAGAGGAATCTAGGGGCTCACAGACCCAGTACTTC. It specifies CASSLEESRGSQTQYF. The full variable domain, rest sourced from reference TRBV7-7 and TRBJ2-5, is GAGVSQSPRYKVTKRGQDVTLRCDPISSHATLYWYQQALGQGPEFLTYFNYEAQPDKSGLPSDRFSAERPEGSISTLTIQRTEQRDSAMYRCASSLEESRGSQTQYFGPGTRLLVL.

The rearrangement uses TRBV7-9 and TRBJ1-1, with TRBD1 matching over 8 bases. The CDR3 consists of 16 residues. Germline V gene lookup returns CDR1 SEHNR and CDR2 FQNEAQ (reference sequence). V shed 3 bases, J shed 1 base, and the junction held 7 bases outside the gene matches. CDR3 sequence: CASSFPRQGRNTEAFF. DNA of the CDR3: TGTGCCAGCAGCTTCCCTCGACAGGGGAGGAACACTGAAGCTTTCTTT.

The CDR3 loop is CASSPLQGSDIQYF. CDR3 DNA: TGTGCCAGCAGCCCGTTACAGGGCTCAGACATTCAGTACTTC. This chain connects TRBV7-8 to TRBJ2-4; perhaps TRBD1 as D (6 bases). Germline V gives CDR1 SGHVS, CDR2 FQNEAQ. V was clipped by 5 bases and J by 8 bases, with 16 bases between them. This CDR3 spans 14 amino acids.

The CDR3 region is CASSQDQVETQYF. The CDR3 nucleotides read TGCGCCAGCAGCCAAGATCAGGTGGAGACCCAGTACTTC. The chain couples TRBV4-3 to TRBJ2-5; D is uncertain. The CDR3 spans 13 residues. V lost 0 bases and J 5 bases, leaving 7 bases between the germline ends. Germline V gives CDR1 LGHNA, CDR2 YSLEER.

The V and J genes are TRBV9 and TRBJ2-2, with D uncertain. The CDR3 consists of 13 residues. Between the trimmed V and J ends, which lost 2 bases and 6 bases, there was a span of 8 bases. The germline CDR1 and CDR2 sequences are SGDLS and YYNGEE. The DNA for the CDR3 is TGTGCCAGCAGCGTTCCCCCGGCCGGGGAGCTGTTTTTT. It specifies CASSVPPAGELFF.

The sample holds one count of this clone. The chain carries TRBV5-6 and TRBJ2-1, with TRBD1 matching 7 bases. The CDR3 spans 15 residues. J lost 7 bases, V lost 3 bases, and 10 bases had no gene match. The germline CDR1 and CDR2 sequences are SGHDT and YYEEEE. The CDR3 sequence: CASSYEQGSENEQFF. The CDR3 nucleotides are TGTGCCAGCAGCTATGAACAGGGGTCGGAGAATGAGCAGTTCTTC.

This chain connects TRBV7-6 to TRBJ2-7; the match to TRBD1 covers 9 bases. In germline, CDR1 is SGHVS, CDR2 FNYEAQ. CDR3 length: 20 residues. J was trimmed by 2 bases and V by 0 bases; bases with no gene match: 17. The CDR3: CASSLALGTGSHSLTYEQYF. The CDR3 nucleotides are TGTGCCAGCAGCTTAGCGCTGGGGACAGGGAGCCATAGTTTGACCTACGAGCAGTACTTC.

The CDR3 reads CSVGAGAPYEQYF. As DNA, the CDR3 is TGCAGCGTTGGTGCGGGAGCGCCCTACGAGCAGTACTTC. V usage is TRBV29-1 and J usage is TRBJ2-7, with 7 bases identical to TRBD2. J lost 2 bases, V lost 4 bases, and 5 bases had no gene match. Looked up from germline, CDR1 is SQVTM and CDR2 is ANQGSEA. CDR3 length: 13 amino acids.

CDR3 DNA: TGTGCCACAACACTCGGGGGTAAAGAGACCCAGTACTTC. Encoded protein: CATTLGGKETQYF. This sequence joins TRBV13 and TRBJ2-5, with D perhaps matching TRBD2 (6 bases). Trimming shortened V by 10 bases and J by 3 bases, and 15 bases separated the two germline ends. Per germline, CDR1 PRHDT and CDR2 FYEKMQ (reference sequence). The CDR3 consists of 13 residues.

The V call is TRBV29-1, the J call TRBJ2-3; D may be TRBD2 (6 bases). The germline gives CDR1 SQVTM, CDR2 ANQGSEA. This CDR3 contains 13 residues. V lost 5 bases and J 3 bases, leaving 12 bases between the germline ends. The CDR3 coding sequence is TGCAGCGTTCTGACTAGGATTACAGATACGCAGTATTTT. Residues: CSVLTRITDTQYF.

This clone was counted once. J is TRBJ1-4 and V is TRBV7-6; 10 bases fit TRBD1. This CDR3 comprises 15 residues. Germline-derived CDR1 and CDR2 are SGHVS and FNYEAQ. After removal of 5 bases from V and 6 bases from J, the junction contained 6 bases not matched to a gene. In DNA form, the CDR3 reads TGTGCCAGCAGCAATGGACAGGGGGGTTATGAAAAACTGTTTTTT. Its protein product is CASSNGQGGYEKLFF.

CDR3 in DNA: TGCGCCAGCAGCTCGCGCACAGAAAACCTGAACACTGAAGCTTTCTTT. Amino acid sequence: CASSSRTENLNTEAFF. This chain connects TRBV5-1 to TRBJ1-1; D is uncertain. The germline V gene encodes CDR1 SGHRS and CDR2 YFSETQ. With 3 bases removed from V and 0 bases from J, the gap between germline ends came to 15 bases. The CDR3 spans 16 residues.

CDR3 sequence: CASRTGTSGGVEQFF. The CDR3 bases are TGTGCCAGCCGAACCGGGACTAGCGGGGGAGTTGAGCAGTTCTTC. The chain is built from TRBV27 and TRBJ2-1; 14 bases match TRBD2. Trimming removed 8 bases from V and 9 bases from J; junction bases left unmatched: 9. This CDR3 has 15 residues. The germline CDR1 and CDR2 sequences are MNHEY and SMNVEV (reference sequence).

The rearrangement links TRBV9 to TRBJ1-2; D is possibly TRBD1 (5 bases). Germline lookup yields CDR1 SGDLS and CDR2 YYNGEE. This CDR3 region has 17 residues. Trimming took 0 bases from V and 2 from J, leaving 17 bases between them. Written as DNA, the CDR3 is TGTGCCAGCAGCGTAGTCCCGGGACTGACTCCAAACTATGGCTACACCTTC. Its protein is CASSVVPGLTPNYGYTF.

The V call is TRBV6-1, the J call TRBJ2-7; 9 nucleotides agree with TRBD1. The CDR3 extends over 15 amino acids. V lost 8 bases and J lost 1; bases outside the gene matches: 9. The germline gives CDR1 MNHNS, CDR2 SASEGT. DNA of the CDR3: TGTGCCAGCTGGGGACACAGGGGGCGGTCCTACGAGCAGTACTTC. Translating gives CASWGHRGRSYEQYF.

The chain is built from TRBV19 and TRBJ1-5, with TRBD1 as a possible D gene (5 bases). CDR1 is LNHDA, CDR2 SQIVND, per germline (reference sequence). The CDR3 runs to 14 residues. The germline V and J ends were trimmed by 6 bases and 4 bases, with 13 bases remaining between them. The CDR3 is CASSVYRGNQPQHF. CDR3 DNA: TGTGCCAGTAGCGTTTATAGGGGAAATCAGCCCCAGCATTTT.